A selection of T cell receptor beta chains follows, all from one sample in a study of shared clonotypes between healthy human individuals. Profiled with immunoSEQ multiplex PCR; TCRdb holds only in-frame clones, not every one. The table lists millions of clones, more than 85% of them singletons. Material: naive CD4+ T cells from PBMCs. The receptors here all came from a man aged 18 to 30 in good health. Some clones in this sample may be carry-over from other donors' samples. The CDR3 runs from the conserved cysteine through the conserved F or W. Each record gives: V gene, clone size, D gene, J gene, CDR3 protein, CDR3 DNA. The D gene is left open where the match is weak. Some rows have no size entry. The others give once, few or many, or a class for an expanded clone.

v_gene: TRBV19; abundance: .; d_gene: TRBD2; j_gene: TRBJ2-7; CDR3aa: CASKGSGSFYEQYF; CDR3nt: TGTGCCAGCAAAGGTAGCGGGAGTTTCTACGAGCAGTACTTC
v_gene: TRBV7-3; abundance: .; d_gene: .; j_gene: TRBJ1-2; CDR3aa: CASSLSRTSPGYTF; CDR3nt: TGTGCCAGCAGCTTATCCCGGACATCTCCAGGCTACACCTTC
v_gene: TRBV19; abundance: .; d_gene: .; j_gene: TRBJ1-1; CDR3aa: CASSIQGSTEAFF; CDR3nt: TGTGCCAGTAGTATTCAGGGGAGCACTGAAGCTTTCTTT
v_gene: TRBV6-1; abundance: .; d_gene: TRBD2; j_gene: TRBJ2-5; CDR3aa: CASALTSGRQETQYF; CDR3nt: TGTGCCAGCGCCCTAACTAGCGGGAGGCAAGAGACCCAGTACTTC
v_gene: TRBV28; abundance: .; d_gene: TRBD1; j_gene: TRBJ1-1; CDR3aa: CASSLVLGQGGGTEAFF; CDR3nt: TGTGCCAGCAGTTTAGTTTTGGGACAGGGGGGTGGAACTGAAGCTTTCTTT
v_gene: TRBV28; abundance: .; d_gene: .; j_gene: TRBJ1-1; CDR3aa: CASSRRGGGTEAFF; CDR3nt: TGTGCCAGCAGTCGAAGGGGGGGTGGCACTGAAGCTTTCTTT
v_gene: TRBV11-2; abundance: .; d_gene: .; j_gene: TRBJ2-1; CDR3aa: CASSLDGQITYNEQFF; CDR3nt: TGTGCCAGCAGCTTAGATGGACAGATAACCTACAATGAGCAGTTCTTC
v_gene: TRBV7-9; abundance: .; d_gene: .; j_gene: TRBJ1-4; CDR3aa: CASSLMGGEKLFF; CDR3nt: TGTGCCAGCAGCTTGATGGGTGGTGAAAAACTGTTTTTT
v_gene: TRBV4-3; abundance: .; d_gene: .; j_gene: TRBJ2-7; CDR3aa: CASSQVLYHEQYF; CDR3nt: TGCGCCAGCAGCCAAGTCCTCTACCACGAGCAGTACTTC
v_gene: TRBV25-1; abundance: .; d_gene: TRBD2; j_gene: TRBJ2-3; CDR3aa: CASSAGWVSGASTDTQYF; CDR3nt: TGTGCCAGCAGTGCGGGTTGGGTAAGCGGGGCGAGCACAGATACGCAGTATTTT
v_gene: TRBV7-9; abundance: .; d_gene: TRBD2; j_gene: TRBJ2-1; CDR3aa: CASSPGLAGGFAGEEQFF; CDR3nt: TGTGCCAGCAGCCCGGGACTAGCGGGAGGGTTCGCGGGAGAGGAGCAGTTCTTC
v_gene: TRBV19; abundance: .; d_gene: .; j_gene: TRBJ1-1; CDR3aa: CASKIARQGLEAFF; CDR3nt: TGTGCCAGTAAAATCGCTCGTCAGGGTCTTGAAGCTTTCTTT
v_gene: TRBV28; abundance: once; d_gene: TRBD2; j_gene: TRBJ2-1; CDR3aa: CASSRGGPRAGNEQFF; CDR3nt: TGTGCCAGCAGCCGGGGGGGACCCCGGGCCGGAAATGAGCAGTTCTTC
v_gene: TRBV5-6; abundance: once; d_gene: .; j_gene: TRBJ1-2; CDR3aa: CASSLYGFRTYGYTF; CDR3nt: TGTGCCAGCAGCTTGTACGGGTTTCGGACGTATGGCTACACCTTC
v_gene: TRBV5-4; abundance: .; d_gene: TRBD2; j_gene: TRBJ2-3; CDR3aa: CASSSIAGYTDTQYF; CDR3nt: TGTGCCAGCAGCTCCATAGCGGGATACACAGATACGCAGTATTTT
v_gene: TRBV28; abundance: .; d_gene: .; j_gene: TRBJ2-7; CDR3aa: CASSLSGSSYEQYF; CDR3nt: TGTGCCAGCAGTTTATCCGGGAGTAGCTACGAGCAGTACTTC